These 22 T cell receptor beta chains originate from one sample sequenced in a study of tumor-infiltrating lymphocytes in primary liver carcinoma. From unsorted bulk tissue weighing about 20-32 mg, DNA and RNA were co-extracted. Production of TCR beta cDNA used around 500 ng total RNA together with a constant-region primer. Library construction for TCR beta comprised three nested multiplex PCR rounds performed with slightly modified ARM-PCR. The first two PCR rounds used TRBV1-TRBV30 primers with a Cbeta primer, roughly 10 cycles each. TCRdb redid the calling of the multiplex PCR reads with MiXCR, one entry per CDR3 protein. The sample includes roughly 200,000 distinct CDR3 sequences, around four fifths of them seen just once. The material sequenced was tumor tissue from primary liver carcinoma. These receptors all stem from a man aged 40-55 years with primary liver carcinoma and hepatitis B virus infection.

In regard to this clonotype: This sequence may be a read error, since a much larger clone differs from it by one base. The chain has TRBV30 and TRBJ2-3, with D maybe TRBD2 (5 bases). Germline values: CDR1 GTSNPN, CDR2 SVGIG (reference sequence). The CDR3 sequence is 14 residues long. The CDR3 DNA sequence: TGTACCTGGAGTGTACTAGGAAGCACAGATACGCAGTATTTT. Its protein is CTWSVLGSTDTQYF.

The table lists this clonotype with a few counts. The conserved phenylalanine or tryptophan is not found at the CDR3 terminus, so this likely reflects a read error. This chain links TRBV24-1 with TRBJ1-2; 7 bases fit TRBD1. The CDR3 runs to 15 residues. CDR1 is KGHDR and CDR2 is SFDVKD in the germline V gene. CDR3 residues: CATNDPGGGDYGYTS. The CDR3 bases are TGTGCCACCAATGATCCCGGAGGGGGCGACTATGGCTACACCTCC.

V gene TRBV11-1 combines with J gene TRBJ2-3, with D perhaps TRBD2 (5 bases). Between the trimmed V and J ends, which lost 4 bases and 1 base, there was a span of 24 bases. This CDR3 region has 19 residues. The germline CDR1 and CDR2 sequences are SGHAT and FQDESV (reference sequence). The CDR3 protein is CASSSGGRSVGARTDTQYF. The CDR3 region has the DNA TGTGCCAGCAGCTCTGGAGGAAGATCTGTAGGAGCCCGCACAGATACGCAGTATTTT.

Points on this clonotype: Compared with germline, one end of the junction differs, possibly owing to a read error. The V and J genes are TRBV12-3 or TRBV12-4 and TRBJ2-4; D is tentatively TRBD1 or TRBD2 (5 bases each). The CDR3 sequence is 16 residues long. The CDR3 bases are TGTGCCACCAGTTTCACTGGGGGAGTAGCCAAACACATTCAGTACTTC. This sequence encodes CATSFTGGVAKHIQYF.

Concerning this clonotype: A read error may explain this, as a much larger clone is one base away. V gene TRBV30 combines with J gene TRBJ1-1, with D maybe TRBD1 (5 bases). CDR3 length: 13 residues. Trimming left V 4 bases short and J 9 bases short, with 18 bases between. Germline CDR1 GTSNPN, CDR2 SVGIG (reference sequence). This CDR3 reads CAWKKQGLTKAFF. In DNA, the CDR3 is TGTGCCTGGAAGAAGCAGGGTTTGACTAAAGCTTTCTTT.

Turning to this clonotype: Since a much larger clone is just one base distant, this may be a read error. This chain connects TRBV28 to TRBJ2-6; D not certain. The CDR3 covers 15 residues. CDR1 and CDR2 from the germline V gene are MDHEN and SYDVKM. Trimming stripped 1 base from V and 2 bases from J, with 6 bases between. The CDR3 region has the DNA TGTGCCAGCAGTTTATTGGGGACTGGGGCCAACGTCCTGACTTTC. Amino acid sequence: CASSLLGTGANVLTF. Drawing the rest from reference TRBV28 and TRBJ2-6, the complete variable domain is DVKVTQSSRYLVKRTGEKVFLECVQDMDHENMFWYRQDPGLGLRLIYFSYDVKMKEKGDIPEGYSVSREKKERFSLILESASTNQTSMYLCASSLLGTGANVLTFGAGSRLTVL.

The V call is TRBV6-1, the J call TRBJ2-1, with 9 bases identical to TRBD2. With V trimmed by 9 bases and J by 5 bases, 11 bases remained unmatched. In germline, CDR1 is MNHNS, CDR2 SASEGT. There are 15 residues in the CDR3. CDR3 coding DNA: TGTGCCAGAAGGACTAGCGACATCATTAACAATGAGCAGTTCTTC. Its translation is CARRTSDIINNEQFF.

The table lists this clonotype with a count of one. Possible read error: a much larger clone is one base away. The CDR3 nucleotides are TGTGCCAGCACCGATAGCGGGAGCGGGGAGACCCAGTTCTTC. It codes for CASTDSGSGETQFF. J is TRBJ2-5 and V is TRBV28, with 9 bases identical to TRBD2. The J call may be in error: the DNA end matches TRBJ2-1 better. Germline-derived CDR1 and CDR2 are MDHEN and SYDVKM. The CDR3 has 14 amino acids.

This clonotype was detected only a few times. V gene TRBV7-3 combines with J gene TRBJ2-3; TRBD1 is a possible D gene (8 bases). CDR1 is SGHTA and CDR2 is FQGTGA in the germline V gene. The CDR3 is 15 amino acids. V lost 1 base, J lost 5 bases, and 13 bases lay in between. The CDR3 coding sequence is TGTGCCAGCAGCTTAAGGACAGGGAGGGGAGATACGCAGTATTTT. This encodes CASSLRTGRGDTQYF.

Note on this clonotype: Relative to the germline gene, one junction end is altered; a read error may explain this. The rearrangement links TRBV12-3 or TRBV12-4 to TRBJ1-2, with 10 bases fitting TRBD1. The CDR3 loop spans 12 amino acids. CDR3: CAIGQGVDGYAF. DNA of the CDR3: TGTGCAATCGGACAGGGGGTCGATGGCTACGCGTTC.

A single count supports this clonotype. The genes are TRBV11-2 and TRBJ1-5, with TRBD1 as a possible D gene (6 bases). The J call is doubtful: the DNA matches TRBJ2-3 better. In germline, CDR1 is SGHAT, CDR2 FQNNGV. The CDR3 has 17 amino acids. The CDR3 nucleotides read TGTGCCAGCAGCTTAGTAGAGGTAACAGGGAGCAATCAGCCTCAGTATTTT. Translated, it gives CASSLVEVTGSNQPQYF.

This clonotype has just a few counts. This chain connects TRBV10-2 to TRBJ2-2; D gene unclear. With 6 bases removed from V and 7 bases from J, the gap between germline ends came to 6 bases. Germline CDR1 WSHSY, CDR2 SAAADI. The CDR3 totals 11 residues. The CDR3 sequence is CASSHVGELFF. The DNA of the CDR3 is TGCGCCAGCAGCCATGTCGGGGAGCTGTTTTTT.

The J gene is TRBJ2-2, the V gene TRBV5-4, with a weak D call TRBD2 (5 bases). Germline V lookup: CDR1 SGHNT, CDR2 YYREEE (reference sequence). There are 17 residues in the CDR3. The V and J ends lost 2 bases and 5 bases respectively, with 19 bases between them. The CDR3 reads CASSFTWVGSGTGELFF. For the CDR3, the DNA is TGTGCCAGCAGCTTTACCTGGGTGGGCTCGGGGACCGGGGAGCTGTTTTTT. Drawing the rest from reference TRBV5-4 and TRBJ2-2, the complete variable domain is ETGVTQSPTHLIKTRGQQVTLRCSSQSGHNTVSWYQQALGQGPQFIFQYYREEENGRGNFPPRFSGLQFPNYSSELNVNALELDDSALYLCASSFTWVGSGTGELFFGEGSRLTVL.

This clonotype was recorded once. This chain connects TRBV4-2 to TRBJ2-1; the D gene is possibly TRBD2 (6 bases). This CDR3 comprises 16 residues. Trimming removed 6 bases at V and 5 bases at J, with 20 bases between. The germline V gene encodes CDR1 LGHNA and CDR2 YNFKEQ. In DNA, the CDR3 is TGTGCCAGCAGTCACACCGGGGGAGAGGTGAACAATGAGCAGTTCTTC. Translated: CASSHTGGEVNNEQFF.

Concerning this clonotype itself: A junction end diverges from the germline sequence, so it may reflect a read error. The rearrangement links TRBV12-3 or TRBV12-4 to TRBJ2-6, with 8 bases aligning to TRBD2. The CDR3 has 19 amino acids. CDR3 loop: CASCATLGTRGSGANFLTF. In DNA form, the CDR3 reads TGTGCTAGCTGTGCAACCCTCGGGACTAGAGGCTCTGGGGCCAACTTCCTGACTTTC.

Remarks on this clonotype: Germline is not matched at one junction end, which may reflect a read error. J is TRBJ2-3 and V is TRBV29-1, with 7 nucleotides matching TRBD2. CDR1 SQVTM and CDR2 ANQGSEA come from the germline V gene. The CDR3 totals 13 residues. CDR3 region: CSVGAGVYDMQYF. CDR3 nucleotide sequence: TGCAGCGTTGGCGCGGGAGTATACGATATGCAGTATTTT.

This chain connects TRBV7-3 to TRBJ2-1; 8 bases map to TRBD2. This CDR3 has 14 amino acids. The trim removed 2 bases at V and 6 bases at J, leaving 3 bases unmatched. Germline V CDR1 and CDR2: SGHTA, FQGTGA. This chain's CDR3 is CASSLPGLVNEQFF. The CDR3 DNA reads TGTGCCAGCAGCTTACCGGGACTAGTCAATGAGCAGTTCTTC.

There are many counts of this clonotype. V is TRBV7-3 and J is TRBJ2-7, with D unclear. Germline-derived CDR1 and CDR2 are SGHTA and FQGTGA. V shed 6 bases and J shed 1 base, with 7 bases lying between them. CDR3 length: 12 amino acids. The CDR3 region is CASRYGSYEQYF. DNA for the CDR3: TGTGCCAGCAGGTACGGATCCTACGAGCAGTACTTC.

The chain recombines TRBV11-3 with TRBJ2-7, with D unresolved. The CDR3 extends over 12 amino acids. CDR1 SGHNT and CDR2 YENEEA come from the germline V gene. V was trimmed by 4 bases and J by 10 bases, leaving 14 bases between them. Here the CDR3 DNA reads TGTGCCAGCAGCTCCCAATGGGGTAAACAGTACTTC. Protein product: CASSSQWGKQYF. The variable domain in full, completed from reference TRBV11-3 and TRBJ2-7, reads EAGVVQSPRYKIIEKKQPVAFWCNPISGHNTLYWYLQNLGQGPELLIRYENEEAVDDSQLPKDRFSAERLKGVDSTLKIQPAELGDSAVYLCASSSQWGKQYFGPGTRLTVT.

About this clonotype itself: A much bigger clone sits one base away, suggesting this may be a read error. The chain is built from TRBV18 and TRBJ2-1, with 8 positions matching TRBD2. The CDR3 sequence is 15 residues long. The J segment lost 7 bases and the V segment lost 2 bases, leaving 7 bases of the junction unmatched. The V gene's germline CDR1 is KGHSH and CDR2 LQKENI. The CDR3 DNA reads TGTGCCAGCTCACCAAATAGCGGGATTAGGAATGAGCAGTTCTTC. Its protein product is CASSPNSGIRNEQFF.

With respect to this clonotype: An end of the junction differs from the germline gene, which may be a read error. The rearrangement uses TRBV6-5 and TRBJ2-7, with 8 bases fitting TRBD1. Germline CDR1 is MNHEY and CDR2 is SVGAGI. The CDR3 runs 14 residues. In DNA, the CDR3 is TGTGCCACCAGTTACTCGGCAGGGGGCTACAAGCAGTACTTC. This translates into CATSYSAGGYKQYF.

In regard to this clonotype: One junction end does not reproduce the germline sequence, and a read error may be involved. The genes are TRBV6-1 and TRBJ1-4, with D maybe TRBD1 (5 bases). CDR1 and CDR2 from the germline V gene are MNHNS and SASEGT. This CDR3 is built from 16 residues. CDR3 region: CPSSEAGVATNEKLLF. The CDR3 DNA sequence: TGTCCCAGCAGTGAAGCGGGGGTTGCAACTAATGAAAAACTGCTTTTT.